One and the same sample provided the 27 T cell receptor beta chains below, sequenced in a study of PD-1 blockade in classical Hodgkin lymphoma. Libraries were prepared by immunoSEQ multiplex PCR; TCRdb keeps only in-frame clonotypes and omits some of them. The sample holds 15,000 to 25,000 clones; around four fifths are singletons and the top ten take roughly 2.5%. Documented time point: cycle 4 day 1 (C4D1), after less than seven weeks of nivolumab. No patient escaped relapse after autologous stem cell transplantation, and brentuximab vedotin exposure varied. Thawed PBMCs were the source of CD4+ T cells, purified by magnetic negative selection. Here the sequenced sample was CD4+ T cells from blood, taken before the fourth cycle of nivolumab. The source is a human donor with classical Hodgkin lymphoma.

The chain has TRBV28 and TRBJ2-5; 10 bases line up with TRBD1. The germline gives CDR1 MDHEN, CDR2 SYDVKM. This CDR3 contains 15 residues. The V and J ends lost 3 bases and 7 bases, in that order; junction bases with no gene match: 8. This CDR3 is CASSFPTGGGGTQYF. As DNA, the CDR3 is TGTGCCAGCAGTTTCCCGACAGGGGGCGGTGGGACCCAGTACTTC.

The V gene is TRBV2, the J gene TRBJ1-1; 8 nucleotides agree with TRBD1. The CDR3 consists of 12 residues. The junction had 6 bases not matched to a gene; V was cut back by 11 bases and J by 4 bases. Germline CDR1 SNHLY, CDR2 FYNNEI. The CDR3 sequence is CAGDRGGTEAFF. The DNA for the CDR3 is TGTGCCGGAGACAGGGGAGGCACTGAAGCTTTCTTT. Supplemented by reference TRBV2 and TRBJ1-1, the full variable domain reads EPEVTQTPSHQVTQMGQEVILRCVPISNHLYFYWYRQILGQKVEFLVSFYNNEISEKSEIFDDQFSVERPDGSNFTLKIRSTKLEDSAMYFCAGDRGGTEAFFGQGTRLTVV.

The chain has TRBV19 and TRBJ2-2; D remains ambiguous. The CDR3 runs to 13 residues. Trimming took 4 bases from V and 3 from J, leaving 6 bases between them. Germline loops: CDR1 LNHDA, CDR2 SQIVND (reference sequence). The CDR3 protein is CASSRGDTGELFF. In DNA form, the CDR3 reads TGTGCCAGTAGTAGAGGTGACACCGGGGAGCTGTTTTTT.

This clone was seen only a few times. Other nucleotide sequences from this sample produce the same CDR3. This chain links TRBV28 with TRBJ2-3; D is unclear. V lost 4 bases, J lost 2 bases, and 13 bases lay in between. CDR3 length: 15 amino acids. Germline V gene sequence: CDR1 MDHEN, CDR2 SYDVKM. The DNA for the CDR3 is TGTGCCAGCAGTTGGGCTGGGCGGATCACAGATACGCAGTATTTT. This codes for CASSWAGRITDTQYF.

The CDR3 sequence: CASSEGLAGGYEQFF. CDR3 bases: TGCGCCAGCAGCGAGGGACTAGCGGGAGGATATGAGCAGTTCTTC. V usage is TRBV5-1 and J usage is TRBJ2-1, with 15 bases fitting TRBD2. From germline, CDR1 is SGHRS and CDR2 YFSETQ. The CDR3 contains 15 residues. V trimming: 4 bases; J trimming: 8 bases; junction bases outside the gene matches: 4.

This clone was found a few times. V is TRBV9 and J is TRBJ2-2, with 8 bases matching TRBD2. This CDR3 spans 14 amino acids. The junction had 4 bases not matched to a gene; V was cut back by 9 bases and J by 0 bases. The germline V gene encodes CDR1 SGDLS and CDR2 YYNGEE. CDR3 loop: CATTSGPNTGELFF. For the CDR3, the DNA is TGTGCCACTACTAGCGGCCCGAACACCGGGGAGCTGTTTTTT.

The rearrangement uses TRBV7-9 and TRBJ1-4; D gene ambiguous. The V and J ends lost 5 bases and 5 bases respectively, with 12 bases between them. CDR3 length equals 14 residues. Germline assignment: CDR1 SEHNR and CDR2 FQNEAQ (reference sequence). Here the CDR3 reads CASSPRTGNEKLFF. The CDR3 nucleotides read TGTGCCAGCAGCCCCCGGACCGGGAATGAAAAACTGTTTTTT.

The genes are TRBV5-1 and TRBJ2-1; tentatively, D is TRBD1 (6 bases). V was pared by 3 bases and J by 8 bases, with 21 bases between. The CDR3 is made up of 16 amino acids. From germline, CDR1 is SGHRS and CDR2 YFSETQ. As DNA, the CDR3 is TGCGCCAGCAGCTCCGACCAGGGGCCACTTCTCGATGAGCAGTTCTTC. It is translated as CASSSDQGPLLDEQFF.

V usage is TRBV11-2 and J usage is TRBJ1-1; D is ambiguous. The CDR3 consists of 13 residues. The V and J ends lost 3 bases and 2 bases respectively, with 7 bases between them. Germline assignment: CDR1 SGHAT and CDR2 FQNNGV. The CDR3 bases are TGTGCCAGCAGCTTCCTACCAAACACTGAAGCTTTCTTT. This sequence encodes CASSFLPNTEAFF.

This chain uses TRBV11-2 with TRBJ2-5, with 7 bases matching TRBD1. The CDR3 runs 18 residues. Losses at the gene ends were 0 bases for V and 4 bases for J; bases not matched to a gene: 14. CDR1 is SGHAT and CDR2 is FQNNGV in the germline V gene. The CDR3 loop reads CASSLDHDRVPLGETQYF. The CDR3 DNA is TGTGCCAGCAGCTTAGACCATGACAGGGTCCCCCTTGGAGAGACCCAGTACTTC.

The rearrangement joins TRBV18 to TRBJ1-1; tentatively, D is TRBD1 (5 bases). The CDR3 consists of 15 residues. CDR1 is KGHSH, CDR2 LQKENI, per germline. The V end lost 2 bases, the J end lost 0 bases, and 10 bases lay between the germline ends. The CDR3 loop is CASSPTTDMNTEAFF. In nucleotides, the CDR3 is TGTGCCAGCTCACCAACGACAGATATGAACACTGAAGCTTTCTTT.

This chain connects TRBV10-3 to TRBJ2-3; D is possibly TRBD1 (5 bases). V was pared by 3 bases and J by 4 bases, with 17 bases between. Germline values: CDR1 ENHRY, CDR2 SYGVKD. This CDR3 has 16 amino acids. The DNA of the CDR3 is TGTGCCATCAGTGACAATCGAAAGGGGCCCCCAGATACGCAGTATTTT. It is translated as CAISDNRKGPPDTQYF.

The chain uses TRBV19 and TRBJ2-1, with 7 nucleotides matching TRBD2. The length of the CDR3 is 16 residues. V lost 3 bases to trimming and J lost 6 bases; unmatched junction nucleotides: 11. Germline V gene lookup returns CDR1 LNHDA and CDR2 SQIVND (reference sequence). CDR3 sequence reads: CASSILGGTTFNEQFF. For the CDR3, the DNA is TGTGCCAGTAGTATCCTGGGCGGGACTACTTTCAATGAGCAGTTCTTC. Full variable domain (outside the CDR3, taken from reference TRBV19 and TRBJ2-1): DGGITQSPKYLFRKEGQNVTLSCEQNLNHDAMYWYRQDPGQGLRLIYYSQIVNDFQKGDIAEGYSVSREKKESFPLTVTSAQKNPTAFYLCASSILGGTTFNEQFFGPGTRLTVL.

The rearrangement links TRBV5-1 to TRBJ1-1; no clear D gene. V was pared by 4 bases and J by 5 bases, with 18 bases between. CDR3 length: 15 amino acids. Germline-derived CDR1 and CDR2 are SGHRS and YFSETQ. CDR3 in DNA: TGCGCCAGCAGCCCCGTCCAGACTATGGGGACTGAAGCTTTCTTT. This translates into CASSPVQTMGTEAFF. Drawing the rest from reference TRBV5-1 and TRBJ1-1, the complete variable domain is KAGVTQTPRYLIKTRGQQVTLSCSPISGHRSVSWYQQTPGQGLQFLFEYFSETQRNKGNFPGRFSGRQFSNSRSEMNVSTLELGDSALYLCASSPVQTMGTEAFFGQGTRLTVV.

The chain couples TRBV4-1 to TRBJ2-7, with TRBD2 matching 10 bases. The CDR3 sequence is 17 residues long. The trim removed 2 bases at V and 5 bases at J, leaving 12 bases unmatched. Looked up from germline, CDR1 is MGHRA and CDR2 is YSYEKL. CDR3 sequence reads: CASSQSPTLAGAHEQYF. In DNA form, the CDR3 reads TGCGCCAGCAGCCAATCCCCAACCCTAGCGGGAGCCCACGAGCAGTACTTC.

The rearrangement joins TRBV6-1 to TRBJ2-3; D ambiguous. Germline V lookup: CDR1 MNHNS, CDR2 SASEGT. Trimming removed 5 bases from V and 1 base from J, with 13 bases in between. This CDR3 spans 15 amino acids. CDR3 in amino acids: CASSPLGIRTDTQYF. The CDR3 DNA is TGTGCCAGCAGTCCTCTGGGGATACGCACAGATACGCAGTATTTT.

This chain connects TRBV11-2 to TRBJ2-6; D is uncertain. CDR3 length: 15 residues. Germline CDR1 is SGHAT and CDR2 is FQNNGV. The V gene lost 4 bases and the J gene lost 4 bases, with 11 bases spanning the gap. The CDR3 loop is CASSSLWPGANVLTF. For the CDR3, the DNA is TGTGCCAGCAGCTCCCTCTGGCCGGGGGCCAACGTCCTGACTTTC.

The rearrangement joins TRBV27 to TRBJ2-3; 8 bases line up with TRBD2. V was pared by 8 bases and J by 4 bases, with 17 bases of the junction left unmatched. The CDR3 runs to 17 residues. CDR1 MNHEY and CDR2 SMNVEV come from the germline V gene (reference sequence). The CDR3 DNA follows: TGTGCCAGCTCCGGCCAGGGTACGGGAGGGCCCCCAGATACGCAGTATTTT. Translated: CASSGQGTGGPPDTQYF.

In this sample, this clone turned up a few times. The chain uses TRBV6-1 and TRBJ1-1, with unresolved D. The CDR3 has 12 amino acids. Germline CDR1 reads MNHNS; CDR2 reads SASEGT. Deletions cut 3 bases from V and 3 bases from J, with 5 bases between. The CDR3 bases are TGTGCCAGCAGTGACCCCCACACTGAAGCTTTCTTT. Its protein is CASSDPHTEAFF.

The chain uses TRBV2 and TRBJ1-5, with 9 bases matching TRBD1. The CDR3 spans 13 residues. J lost 5 bases, V lost 6 bases, and 2 bases had no gene match. Germline lookup yields CDR1 SNHLY and CDR2 FYNNEI. CDR3 amino acids: CASRGQGYQPQHF. CDR3 nucleotide sequence: TGTGCCAGCAGGGGACAGGGATATCAGCCCCAGCATTTT. Looking up the rest from reference TRBV2 and TRBJ1-5 gives the full variable domain: EPEVTQTPSHQVTQMGQEVILRCVPISNHLYFYWYRQILGQKVEFLVSFYNNEISEKSEIFDDQFSVERPDGSNFTLKIRSTKLEDSAMYFCASRGQGYQPQHFGDGTRLSIL.

The chain recombines TRBV6-5 with TRBJ1-1, with TRBD1 as a possible D gene (5 bases). V was shortened by 0 bases and J by 5 bases, with 10 bases between the two germline ends. The CDR3 is 14 residues long. Germline V gives CDR1 MNHEY, CDR2 SVGAGI. CDR3 DNA: TGTGCCAGCAGTTACTCGCCAGGGCGAACTGAAGCTTTCTTT. Protein: CASSYSPGRTEAFF.

The chain is built from TRBV4-2 and TRBJ2-7, with 11 bases that match TRBD2. The germline gives CDR1 LGHNA, CDR2 YNFKEQ. The CDR3 is 16 residues long. Losses at the gene ends were 1 base for V and 1 base for J; bases not matched to a gene: 3. The CDR3 reads CASSQGLAGKSYEQYF. For the CDR3, the DNA is TGTGCCAGCAGCCAAGGACTAGCGGGGAAATCCTACGAGCAGTACTTC.

This clone was picked up one time. The rearrangement joins TRBV29-1 to TRBJ2-3, with D hard to call. CDR1 is SQVTM, CDR2 ANQGSEA, per germline. Deletions cut 8 bases from V and 0 bases from J, with 15 bases between. This CDR3 has 14 amino acids. DNA for the CDR3: TGCAGCACCACGCGCGGCCCTAGCACAGATACGCAGTATTTT. Translating gives CSTTRGPSTDTQYF.

The chain is built from TRBV7-9 and TRBJ2-1; D tentatively fits TRBD1 or TRBD2 (5 bases each). This CDR3 has 18 residues. Trimming removed 0 bases from V and 4 bases from J, with 19 bases in between. CDR1 is SEHNR and CDR2 is FQNEAQ in the germline V gene (reference sequence). For the CDR3, the DNA is TGTGCCAGCAGCTTAGCGCCCCCGGACTCCTGGGGGTACAATGAGCAGTTCTTC. Translation: CASSLAPPDSWGYNEQFF.

The gene calls are TRBV27 and TRBJ2-1; D possibly uses TRBD1 or TRBD2 (5 bases each). The CDR3 sequence is 15 residues long. Germline CDR1 reads MNHEY; CDR2 reads SMNVEV (reference sequence). Trimming pared 6 bases from V and 6 bases from J, leaving 18 bases between. This CDR3 is CASSRLPGAGNEQFF. CDR3 in DNA: TGTGCCAGCAGCCGCCTTCCCGGGGCGGGCAATGAGCAGTTCTTC.

Written as DNA, the CDR3 is TGTGCCATCAGCGCCTTGGACACTCGACCTGAGCAGTTCTTC. It yields the protein CAISALDTRPEQFF. The chain is built from TRBV10-3 and TRBJ2-1; D may be TRBD1 (5 bases). Trimming pared 6 bases from V and 9 bases from J, leaving 18 bases between. CDR1 and CDR2 from the germline V gene are ENHRY and SYGVKD. The CDR3 has 14 residues.

This clone has just one count. This chain joins TRBV6-6 and TRBJ2-7; TRBD2 matches at 10 bases. In germline, CDR1 is MNHNY, CDR2 SVGAGI (reference sequence). The ends lost 4 bases at V and 7 bases at J; junction bases unmatched: 10. This CDR3 has 15 residues. The CDR3 sequence is CASSFTSGVLWEQYF. The CDR3 DNA is TGTGCCAGCAGTTTCACTAGCGGGGTATTGTGGGAGCAGTACTTC.